These T cell receptor beta chains were read from a single sample in a study of spatial heterogeneity in lung cancer. TCRdb reprocessed the 5' RACE reads via MiXCR and lists one record per CDR3 protein. In the table there are about 5,900 distinct CDR3 sequences, roughly 15% of which are singletons. This sample comprised lung tumor tissue, obtained at surgery. The receptor source for this set is a male donor with early-stage non-small cell lung cancer. CDR3s include the opening cysteine and the closing phenylalanine or tryptophan. A D gene is named only where the DNA matches it firmly. Not all rows give a size; the values are once, few, many and, for expanded clones, a class.

D,V,size,J,DNA,CDR3
TRBD2,TRBV7-2,-,TRBJ2-7,TGTGCCAGCAGCCCCGGGACTAGCTACGAGCAGTACTTC,CASSPGTSYEQYF
TRBD1,TRBV6-1,many,TRBJ2-7,TGTGCCAGCAGTCCCCTCCAAGAGACAGGGAGCTACGAGCAGTACTTC,CASSPLQETGSYEQYF
-,TRBV5-1,few,TRBJ2-7,TGCGCCAGCAGACCCGACACCAACCTCTACGAGCAGTACTTC,CASRPDTNLYEQYF
-,TRBV2,medium-sized,TRBJ1-5,TGTGCCAGCAGTGATCGGGGGGCGGGTCAGCCCCAGCATTTT,CASSDRGAGQPQHF
TRBD1,TRBV3-1,-,TRBJ1-1,TGTGCCAGCAGCAAAAATCCCTCTCGGGACAGGGGCACTGAAGCTTTCTTT,CASSKNPSRDRGTEAFF
-,TRBV28,few,TRBJ1-1,TGTGCCAGTTCGACAGGGAACACTGAAGCTTTCTTT,CASSTGNTEAFF
TRBD2,TRBV7-2,medium-sized,TRBJ2-7,TGTGCCAGCAGCCCCGTAGCGGGCTCCTACGAGCAGTACTTC,CASSPVAGSYEQYF
-,TRBV29-1,many,TRBJ2-4,TGCAGCGAAACCAGGGCAGGGAGGATTACCAAAAACATTCAGTACTTC,CSETRAGRITKNIQYF
TRBD2,TRBV20-1,few,TRBJ2-1,TGCAGTCGCGGGAGTTCCTACAATGAGCAGTTCTTC,CSRGSSYNEQFF
-,TRBV5-6,many,TRBJ2-2,TGTGCCAGCAGCTTGGATCGGGGGACAAGGGACAGCGGGGAGCTGTTTTTT,CASSLDRGTRDSGELFF
TRBD1,TRBV6-5,medium-sized,TRBJ1-1,TGTGCCAGCACTCCAGGACAGGGTACCACTGAAGCTTTCTTT,CASTPGQGTTEAFF
TRBD1,TRBV2,medium-sized,TRBJ2-7,TGTGCCAGCAGTTCCGGGACAGGCTACTACGAGCAGTACTTC,CASSSGTGYYEQYF
TRBD2,TRBV7-2,medium-sized,TRBJ2-1,TGTGCCAGCAGCTCGTCGGCCGGGACTAGCGGGGGAGGGGAGCAGTTCTTC,CASSSSAGTSGGGEQFF
-,TRBV20-1,many,TRBJ1-2,TGCAGTGCTCAGGAACTCAACTATGGCTACACCTTC,CSAQELNYGYTF
TRBD2,TRBV6-5,-,TRBJ2-7,TGTGCCAGCAGTTACCTAGCGGGAGACAACTACGAGCAGTACTTC,CASSYLAGDNYEQYF
-,TRBV12-2,few,TRBJ1-2,TGTGCAAGTCGCTTACCCACCACCCGGGACAGGGTAAACTATGGCTACACCTTC,CASRLPTTRDRVNYGYTF
-,TRBV7-9,medium-sized,TRBJ1-1,TGTGCCAGCAGCACCCAGCTCCTTAACACTGAAGCTTTCTTT,CASSTQLLNTEAFF
-,TRBV5-1,medium-sized,TRBJ1-3,TGCGCCAGCAGCGCAGGGACGTACTCTGGAAACACCATATATTTT,CASSAGTYSGNTIYF
-,TRBV2,medium-sized,TRBJ1-5,TGTGCCAGCAGTCCGCAGTTAAATCAGCCCCAGCATTTT,CASSPQLNQPQHF
-,TRBV12-3/TRBV12-4,medium-sized,TRBJ1-5,TGTGCCAGCAGTCTTATCGGACGGTCTAGCAATCAGCCCCAGCATTTT,CASSLIGRSSNQPQHF
-,TRBV5-1,medium-sized,TRBJ2-5,TGCGCCAGCAGCTTGGCGGGGCGGCGGGAAGAGACCCAGTACTTC,CASSLAGRREETQYF
-,TRBV9,medium-sized,TRBJ1-1,TGTGCCAGCAGCCCGGAGGGGTTCGGCACTGAAGCTTTCTTT,CASSPEGFGTEAFF
TRBD1,TRBV6-5,medium-sized,TRBJ2-5,TGTGCCAGCAGGACCGGGACAGGGACGGGAGAGACCCAGTACTTC,CASRTGTGTGETQYF
-,TRBV27,medium-sized,TRBJ1-5,TGTGCCAGCAGTTTACAGGGAGTCAGGGTCGGTGGGCAGCCCCAGCATTTT,CASSLQGVRVGGQPQHF
-,TRBV6-5,medium-sized,TRBJ2-6,TGTGCCAGCAGCCTACAGGGAACTGGGGCCAACGTCCTGACTTTC,CASSLQGTGANVLTF
TRBD2,TRBV20-1,medium-sized,TRBJ2-7,TGCAGTGCTACGGTCCAGCGGGGGACCTCCTACGAGCAGTACTTC,CSATVQRGTSYEQYF
TRBD2,TRBV13,medium-sized,TRBJ2-5,TGTGCCAGCACCAATCCGAAAAGCGGGAGATACCAAGAGACCCAGTACTTC,CASTNPKSGRYQETQYF
-,TRBV20-1,large,TRBJ2-7,TGCAGTGCTAGAGATCGCTCGTGGACAGTAGCCTACGAGCAGTACTTC,CSARDRSWTVAYEQYF
-,TRBV7-2,many,TRBJ2-5,TGTGCCAGCAGCTTAGTGGGGGGAGAGACCCAGTACTTC,CASSLVGGETQYF
-,TRBV29-1,many,TRBJ1-4,TGCAGCGTTGTTAAGGGGTTCGGTGAAAAACTGTTTTTT,CSVVKGFGEKLFF
-,TRBV20-1,medium-sized,TRBJ2-6,TGCAGTGCTAGTGACCGGGGGCGCTCTGGGGCCAACGTCCTGACTTTC,CSASDRGRSGANVLTF
TRBD2,TRBV7-8,medium-sized,TRBJ2-1,TGTGCCAGCAGCTCGATAGGGGCTAGCGGGGGTGATGAGCAGTTCTTC,CASSSIGASGGDEQFF
TRBD1,TRBV29-1,few,TRBJ2-3,TGCAGCGTTCGGACAGGGAGTGGGGCAGATACGCAGTATTTT,CSVRTGSGADTQYF
-,TRBV28,medium-sized,TRBJ2-7,TGTGCCAGCAGCCTAACAGGTCTCACCTACGAGCAGTACTTC,CASSLTGLTYEQYF
TRBD1,TRBV20-1,few,TRBJ1-5,TGCAGTGCTAGAGAGGGTGGACAGGGAGGGAATCAGCCCCAGCATTTT,CSAREGGQGGNQPQHF
TRBD2,TRBV7-9,medium-sized,TRBJ2-1,TGTGCCAGCAGCTTAGTAGCGGGGAGTGAGCAGTTCTTC,CASSLVAGSEQFF
-,TRBV6-1,medium-sized,TRBJ2-5,TGTGCCAGCAGCCTTGGCCCAGGGACCCAGTACTTC,CASSLGPGTQYF
TRBD1,TRBV6-2/TRBV6-3,few,TRBJ2-7,TGTGCCAGCAGCCCCGGGACAGCCTACGAGCAGTACTTC,CASSPGTAYEQYF
TRBD2,TRBV5-1,once,TRBJ2-7,TGCGCCAGCAGCCCGACTAGCGGGAGCTACGAGCAGTACTTC,CASSPTSGSYEQYF
-,TRBV24-1,-,TRBJ2-1,TGTGCCACCAGTGACCCCAACGACGGGGTGAATGAGCAGTTCTTC,CATSDPNDGVNEQFF
-,TRBV6-1,medium-sized,TRBJ2-7,TGTGCCAGCAGTGTGAACAGCTGGACCTACGAGCAGTACTTC,CASSVNSWTYEQYF
TRBD2,TRBV30,-,TRBJ2-3,TGTGCCTGGACTAGCGGGCTTAGCACAGATACGCAGTATTTT,CAWTSGLSTDTQYF
-,TRBV7-2,medium-sized,TRBJ1-5,TGTGCCAGCAGCTTGACAGGTGGCGGGCAGCCCCAGCATTTT,CASSLTGGGQPQHF
TRBD1,TRBV6-6,medium-sized,TRBJ2-5,TGTGCCAGCAGTTACCACTCAGGGGGCGGTGAGACCCAGTACTTC,CASSYHSGGGETQYF
-,TRBV12-3/TRBV12-4,once,TRBJ2-3,TGTGCCAGCAGTTTAGACGGCCAGGGGTATAAGGGTACGCAGTATTTT,CASSLDGQGYKGTQYF
-,TRBV30,many,TRBJ1-5,TGTGCCTGGAGACCGCCGGGACCAGCATTTTTGCCCCAGCATTTT,CAWRPPGPAFLPQHF
-,TRBV6-6,medium-sized,TRBJ1-1,TGTGCCAGCAGCCTCCGAGACGGCCCCGGGGGCACTGAAGCTTTCTTT,CASSLRDGPGGTEAFF
TRBD2,TRBV20-1,many,TRBJ2-1,TGCAGTGCTAGAGTACCGCTAGCGGGAGCTAATGAGCAGTTCTTC,CSARVPLAGANEQFF
-,TRBV6-5,many,TRBJ2-6,TGTGCCAGCAGTTACGGGACGACCAACTCTGGGGCCAACGTCCTGACTTTC,CASSYGTTNSGANVLTF
-,TRBV6-1,medium-sized,TRBJ2-2,TGTGCCAGCAGTGAAGCGCTTGGGAACACCGGGGAGCTGTTTTTT,CASSEALGNTGELFF
-,TRBV9,few,TRBJ1-4,TGTGCCAGCAGGGGTCGAGATGAAAAACTGTTTTTT,CASRGRDEKLFF
-,TRBV6-1,medium-sized,TRBJ2-7,TGTGCCAGCAGTGAACGGGACCGGGGACTTTACTACGAGCAGTACTTC,CASSERDRGLYYEQYF
-,TRBV6-2/TRBV6-3,many,TRBJ1-6,TGTGCCAGCAGTCCCTACAGCCGGAATTCACCCCTCCACTTT,CASSPYSRNSPLHF
-,TRBV4-1,medium-sized,TRBJ2-7,TGCGCCAGCAGCCAGCATATTCGAAGCGACGAGCAGTACTTC,CASSQHIRSDEQYF
TRBD2,TRBV7-2,-,TRBJ2-5,TGTGCCAGCAGCCCCGCACTAGCGGGCCAAGAGACCCAGTACTTC,CASSPALAGQETQYF
-,TRBV24-1,-,TRBJ2-2,TGTGCCACCAGTGGCAGTCCGAACACCGGGGAGCTGTTTTTT,CATSGSPNTGELFF
TRBD2,TRBV20-1,-,TRBJ2-7,TGCAGTGCTCCCGGGACTAGCCTCTACGAGCAGTACTTC,CSAPGTSLYEQYF